These T cell receptor beta chains were read from a single sample in a study of blood T cell repertoires in COVID-19. TCRdb's table, derived via immunoSEQ multiplex PCR, lists solely in-frame clones and lacks some. The table includes 30,000 to 40,000 clones, approximately 89% detected once. Material for sequencing was peripheral blood. These receptors all stem from a man in his sixties with active or convalescent COVID-19. Each CDR3 is given without its conserved first and last residue. Fields, in order: D gene, J gene, V gene, CDR3 protein. The D gene is left open where the match is weak.

>TRBD2|TRBJ2-1|TRBV6-2/TRBV6-3
ASSYGTSGRSYNEQF
>-|TRBJ1-2|TRBV10-2
ASSEAGQRAYT
>TRBD1|TRBJ1-5|TRBV7-8
ASSLVQGAGNQPQH
>TRBD1|TRBJ1-2|TRBV27
ASSLSQGALQGYT
>-|TRBJ1-6|TRBV11-2
ASSLDRTAYNSPLH
>-|TRBJ1-3|TRBV28
ASSLEEGPGNTIY
>-|TRBJ2-5|TRBV15
ATSRAVKETQY
>-|TRBJ1-1|TRBV28
ASSYGKTAF
>-|TRBJ1-2|TRBV2
ASIMAGLYGYT
>TRBD2|TRBJ2-3|TRBV7-9
ASSPSGYTQY
>-|TRBJ1-2|TRBV5-1
ASSFNPGKPGGYT
>TRBD1|TRBJ1-1|TRBV10-1
ASSPVTGGGTEAF
>-|TRBJ1-1|TRBV24-1
ATSGATGGAF
>-|TRBJ1-2|TRBV27
ASSLGVGMGGYT
>TRBD2|TRBJ2-2|TRBV19
ASTRGGPGELF
>TRBD2|TRBJ2-3|TRBV10-2
ASRRGATSGRSDTQY
>-|TRBJ2-2|TRBV6-2/TRBV6-3
ASSYSPNTGELF
>-|TRBJ1-2|TRBV19
ASSIPDTNYGYT
>TRBD2|TRBJ2-1|TRBV5-4
ASSLFSSGSGGDEQF
>TRBD1|TRBJ2-5|TRBV4-3
ASSQVLGTEETQY
>-|TRBJ2-5|TRBV27
ASSLSSFETQY
>TRBD2|TRBJ2-5|TRBV11-3
ASSQRSGRILQETQY
>-|TRBJ2-1|TRBV18
ASSPPVAGATSQF
>TRBD1|TRBJ2-1|TRBV11-2
ASSSQGEFGNEQF
>-|TRBJ1-2|TRBV2
ASRMRVLGDYT
>-|TRBJ1-3|TRBV5-4
ASSFDRRTNTIY
>-|TRBJ2-6|TRBV27
ASSPLPVSGANVLT
>-|TRBJ2-3|TRBV14
ASSQGLVRWDTQY
>-|TRBJ1-5|TRBV24-1
ATSDSQGSNQPQH
>-|TRBJ1-1|TRBV29-1
SVPGFFGGSSTEAF
>-|TRBJ2-5|TRBV6-5
ASREGARETQY
>TRBD1|TRBJ2-5|TRBV6-6
ASSYPGQGRETQY
>-|TRBJ1-1|TRBV2
ASLPDSHTEAF
>-|TRBJ1-1|TRBV12-3/TRBV12-4
ASTRRGNTEAF
>-|TRBJ1-5|TRBV5-6
ASSLAGDQPQH
>-|TRBJ2-2|TRBV29-1
SVEVTANTGELF
>-|TRBJ2-5|TRBV5-6
ASSPGESAKETQY
>-|TRBJ2-5|TRBV28
ASSPEIDETQY
>TRBD2|TRBJ2-5|TRBV5-1
ASTLRSGGQETQY
>TRBD2|TRBJ2-6|TRBV6-2/TRBV6-3
ASSFWASGRAGANVLT
>-|TRBJ1-5|TRBV6-5
ASNGGPDQPQH
>-|TRBJ1-2|TRBV5-1
ASSSYTGKTAIYGYT
>-|TRBJ2-3|TRBV2
ASSERASRWADTQY
>TRBD1|TRBJ2-1|TRBV14
ASSPRDRLYNEQF